This T cell receptor beta chain derives from a study of memory CD4+ T cells and cytomegalovirus serostatus. Study at large: Healthy Belgian adult donors included about 10 CMV-positive and some 24 CMV-negative people.

The CDR3 consists of 15 residues. The germline gives CDR1 LNHNV, CDR2 YYDKDF (reference sequence). The V end lost 0 bases, the J end lost 1 base, and 10 bases lay between the germline ends. As to this clone: Its antigen remains unknown.

Single viable CD3+CD4+CD8-CD45RO+ cells were sorted as the memory CD4+ T cells. General observations from the study: CD4+ memory repertoires contained 67 of 164 reported CMV TCRbeta sequences. A US-trained random forest predicted CMV serostatus with median AUC 0.91.

Sequencing used immunoSEQ multiplex PCR; TCRdb keeps in-frame clones, though not all of them. The top ten hold more than 1.5% of the sample, which has over 50,000 clones, around three quarters seen once. Sequenced sample: memory CD4+ T cells from blood. The chain couples TRBV15 to TRBJ2-7; D unresolved. The sequence was obtained from an adult in good health and CMV-seronegative. Here the CDR3 reads CATSRDRGESYEQYF. CDR3 DNA: TGTGCCACCAGCAGAGATCGCGGCGAATCCTACGAGCAGTACTTC.